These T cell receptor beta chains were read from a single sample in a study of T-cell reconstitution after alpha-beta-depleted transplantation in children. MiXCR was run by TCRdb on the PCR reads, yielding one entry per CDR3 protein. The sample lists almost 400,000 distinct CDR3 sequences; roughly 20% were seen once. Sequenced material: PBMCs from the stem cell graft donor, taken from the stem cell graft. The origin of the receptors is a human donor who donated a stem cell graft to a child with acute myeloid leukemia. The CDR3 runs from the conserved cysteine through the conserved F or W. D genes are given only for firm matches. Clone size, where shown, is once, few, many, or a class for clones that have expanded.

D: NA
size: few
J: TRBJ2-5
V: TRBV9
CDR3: CASSVEGGGIETQYF
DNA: TGTGCCAGCAGCGTAGAGGGGGGGGGAATCGAGACCCAGTACTTC

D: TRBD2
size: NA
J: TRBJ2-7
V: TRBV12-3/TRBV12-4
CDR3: CASSSPTSGGDYEQYF
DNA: TGTGCCAGCAGTTCACCTACTAGCGGGGGAGACTACGAGCAGTACTTC

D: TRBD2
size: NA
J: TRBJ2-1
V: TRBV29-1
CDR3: CSWTGNGLAGGEQFF
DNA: TGCAGCTGGACAGGGAACGGACTAGCGGGGGGCGAGCAGTTCTTC

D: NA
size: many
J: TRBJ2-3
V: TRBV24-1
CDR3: CATSDWDLVDTQYF
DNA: TGTGCCACCAGTGATTGGGACCTAGTAGATACGCAGTATTTT

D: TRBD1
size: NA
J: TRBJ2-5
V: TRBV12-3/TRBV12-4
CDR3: CASRQGGLNQETQYF
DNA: TGTGCCAGCAGACAGGGGGGACTTAACCAAGAGACCCAGTACTTC

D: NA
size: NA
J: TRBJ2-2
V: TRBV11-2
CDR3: CASSRGASTGELFF
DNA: TGTGCCAGCAGCCGCGGGGCTAGCACCGGGGAGCTGTTTTTT

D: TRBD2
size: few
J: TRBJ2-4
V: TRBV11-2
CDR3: CASSLNPGGPIQYF
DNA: TGTGCCAGCAGCCTAAACCCGGGAGGGCCCATTCAGTACTTC

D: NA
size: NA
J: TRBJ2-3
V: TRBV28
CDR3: CASSFGLSGDTQYF
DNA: TGTGCCAGCAGTTTTGGGTTGAGCGGAGATACGCAGTATTTT

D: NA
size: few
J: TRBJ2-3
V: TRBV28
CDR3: CASSLTGSPDTQYF
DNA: TGTGCCAGCAGTTTAACGGGATCCCCAGATACGCAGTATTTT

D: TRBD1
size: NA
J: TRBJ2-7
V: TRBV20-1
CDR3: CSAADRGVGEQYF
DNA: TGCAGTGCTGCCGACAGGGGAGTAGGAGAGCAGTACTTC

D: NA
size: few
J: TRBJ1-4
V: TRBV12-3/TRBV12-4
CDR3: CASRWTDTNEKLFF
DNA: TGTGCCAGCAGGTGGACGGATACTAATGAAAAACTGTTTTTT

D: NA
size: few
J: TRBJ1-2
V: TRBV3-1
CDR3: CASSQESEGNYGYTF
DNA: TGTGCCAGCAGCCAAGAGTCCGAAGGGAACTATGGCTACACCTTC

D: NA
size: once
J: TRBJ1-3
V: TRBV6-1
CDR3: CASSAGILPSGNTIYF
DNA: TGTGCCAGCAGTGCCGGGATCTTACCCTCTGGAAACACCATATATTTT

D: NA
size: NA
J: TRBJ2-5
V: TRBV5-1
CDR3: CASSLAGGEQETQYF
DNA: TGCGCCAGCAGCTTGGCCGGCGGAGAACAAGAGACCCAGTACTTC

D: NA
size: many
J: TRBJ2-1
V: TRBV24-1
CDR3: CATSDLIGRKPEQFF
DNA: TGTGCCACCAGTGATTTGATCGGCAGGAAGCCAGAGCAGTTCTTC

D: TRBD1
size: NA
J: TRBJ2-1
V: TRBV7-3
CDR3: CASSLSRTGVTYNEQFF
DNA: TGTGCCAGCAGCTTAAGTCGGACAGGCGTAACCTACAATGAGCAGTTCTTC

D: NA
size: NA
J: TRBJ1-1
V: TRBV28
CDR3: CAITQHMNTEAFF
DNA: TGTGCCATAACGCAGCACATGAACACTGAAGCTTTCTTT

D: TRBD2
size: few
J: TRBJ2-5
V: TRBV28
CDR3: CASSLWTSRETQYF
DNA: TGTGCCAGCAGTTTATGGACTAGCCGAGAGACCCAGTACTTC

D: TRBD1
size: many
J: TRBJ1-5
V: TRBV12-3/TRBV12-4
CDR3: CASSPGQHYQPQHF
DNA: TGTGCCAGCAGTCCGGGACAGCATTATCAGCCCCAGCATTTT

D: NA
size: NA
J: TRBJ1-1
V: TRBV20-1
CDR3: CSAREIYTEAFF
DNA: TGCAGTGCTAGAGAGATCTACACTGAAGCTTTCTTT

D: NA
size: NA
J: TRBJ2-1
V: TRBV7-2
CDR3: CASSLEGTISVDEQFF
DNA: TGTGCCAGCAGCCTAGAAGGGACGATCTCGGTCGATGAGCAGTTCTTC

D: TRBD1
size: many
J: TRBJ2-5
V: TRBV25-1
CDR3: CASTLATGQETQYF
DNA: TGTGCCAGCACCCTGGCGACAGGGCAAGAGACCCAGTACTTC

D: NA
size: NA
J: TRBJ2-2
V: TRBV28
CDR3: CASSLNNPPGELFF
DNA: TGTGCCAGCAGTCTCAACAATCCTCCCGGGGAGCTGTTTTTT

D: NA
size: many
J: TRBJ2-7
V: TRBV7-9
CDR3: CASSLGGLDYEQYF
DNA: TGTGCCAGCAGCTTAGGCGGGTTGGACTACGAGCAGTACTTC

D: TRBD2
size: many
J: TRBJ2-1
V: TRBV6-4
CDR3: CASTGLAGHRSSYNEQFF
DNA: TGTGCCAGCACTGGACTAGCGGGACATCGAAGCTCCTACAATGAGCAGTTCTTC

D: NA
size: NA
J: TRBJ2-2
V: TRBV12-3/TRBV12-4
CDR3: CASSSRGGTGELFF
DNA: TGTGCCAGCAGTTCCAGGGGTGGCACCGGGGAGCTGTTTTTT

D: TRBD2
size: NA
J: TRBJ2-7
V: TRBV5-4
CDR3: CASSADGTSGRRYEQYF
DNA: TGTGCCAGCAGCGCGGACGGGACTAGCGGGAGGCGCTACGAGCAGTACTTC

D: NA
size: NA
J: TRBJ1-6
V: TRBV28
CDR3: CASSFGYYNSPLHF
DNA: TGTGCCAGCAGTTTCGGCTATTATAATTCACCCCTCCACTTT

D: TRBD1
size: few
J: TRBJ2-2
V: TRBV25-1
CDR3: CASQGDRASTGELFF
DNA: TGTGCCTCTCAGGGCGACAGGGCAAGCACCGGGGAGCTGTTTTTT

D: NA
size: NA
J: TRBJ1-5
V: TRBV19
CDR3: CASSIIGQPQHF
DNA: TGTGCCAGTAGTATCATAGGGCAGCCCCAGCATTTT

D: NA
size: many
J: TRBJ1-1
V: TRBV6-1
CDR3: CASRIAETGNTEAFF
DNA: TGTGCCAGCAGAATAGCTGAGACAGGGAACACTGAAGCTTTCTTT

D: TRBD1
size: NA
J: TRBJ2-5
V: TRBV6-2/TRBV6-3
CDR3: CASRTGTVTQYF
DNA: TGTGCCAGCAGGACAGGGACCGTGACCCAGTACTTC

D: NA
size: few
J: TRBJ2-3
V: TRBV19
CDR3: CASSMLSSTDTQYF
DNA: TGTGCCAGTAGTATGCTCTCTAGCACAGATACGCAGTATTTT

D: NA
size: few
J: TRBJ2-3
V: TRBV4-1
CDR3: CASSQDSGLLTDTQYF
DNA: TGCGCCAGCAGCCAAGATTCGGGACTTCTCACAGATACGCAGTATTTT

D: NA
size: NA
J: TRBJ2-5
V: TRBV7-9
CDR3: CASSLQRKETQYF
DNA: TGTGCCAGCAGCTTACAGCGGAAAGAGACCCAGTACTTC

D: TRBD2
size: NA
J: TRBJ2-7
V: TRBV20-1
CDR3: CSAGGTSGSGYEQYF
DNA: TGCAGTGCCGGCGGGACTAGCGGGAGTGGCTACGAGCAGTACTTC

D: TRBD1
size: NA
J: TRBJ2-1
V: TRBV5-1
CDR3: CASSLRGRDRVDEQFF
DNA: TGCGCCAGCAGCTTAAGGGGCCGGGACAGGGTCGATGAGCAGTTCTTC

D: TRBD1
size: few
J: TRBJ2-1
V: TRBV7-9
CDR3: CASSFPDRDNEQFF
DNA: TGTGCCAGCAGCTTCCCGGACAGGGACAATGAGCAGTTCTTC

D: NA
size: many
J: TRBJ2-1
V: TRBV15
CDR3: CATSRVLGSEQFF
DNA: TGTGCCACCAGCAGAGTACTGGGTTCGGAGCAGTTCTTC

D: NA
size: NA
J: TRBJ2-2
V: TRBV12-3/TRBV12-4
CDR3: CASGNGRNTGELFF
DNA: TGTGCCAGCGGTAATGGGAGAAACACCGGGGAGCTGTTTTTT

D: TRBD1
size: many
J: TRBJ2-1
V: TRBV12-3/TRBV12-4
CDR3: CASSLGDRGYNEQFF
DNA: TGTGCCAGCAGTTTAGGCGACAGGGGCTACAATGAGCAGTTCTTC

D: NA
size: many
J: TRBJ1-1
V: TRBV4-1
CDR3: CASSQEKDLPPETEAFF
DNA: TGCGCCAGCAGCCAAGAAAAAGACCTCCCCCCAGAGACTGAAGCTTTCTTT

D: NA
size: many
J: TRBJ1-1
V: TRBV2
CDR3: CASSAGQRNTEAFF
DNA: TGTGCCAGCAGTGCCGGGCAGCGGAACACTGAAGCTTTCTTT

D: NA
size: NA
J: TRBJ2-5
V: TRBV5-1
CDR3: CASSLTNSQETQYF
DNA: TGCGCCAGCAGCTTGACGAACTCACAAGAGACCCAGTACTTC

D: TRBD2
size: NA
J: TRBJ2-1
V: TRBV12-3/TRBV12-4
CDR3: CASTTGGENEQFF
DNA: TGTGCCAGCACCACTGGGGGGGAAAATGAGCAGTTCTTC

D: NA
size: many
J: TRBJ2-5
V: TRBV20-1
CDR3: CSATYLQETQYF
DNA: TGCAGTGCTACTTACCTTCAAGAGACCCAGTACTTC

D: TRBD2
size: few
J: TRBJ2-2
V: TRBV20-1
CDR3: CSAERSRERTGELFF
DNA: TGCAGTGCTGAGAGGTCGCGGGAGCGGACCGGGGAGCTGTTTTTT

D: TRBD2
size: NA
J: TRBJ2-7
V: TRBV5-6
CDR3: CASSSGGGSYEQYF
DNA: TGTGCCAGCAGCTCCGGCGGGGGTTCCTACGAGCAGTACTTC

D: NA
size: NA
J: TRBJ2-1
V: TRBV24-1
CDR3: CATSDDKAEENCNEQFF
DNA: TGTGCCACCAGTGATGACAAAGCGGAGGAGAACTGCAATGAGCAGTTCTTC

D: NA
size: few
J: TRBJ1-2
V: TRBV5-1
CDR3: CASSLDSPTYGYTF
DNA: TGCGCCAGCAGCTTGGACAGCCCGACCTATGGCTACACCTTC

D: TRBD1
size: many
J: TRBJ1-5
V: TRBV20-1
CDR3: CSAREDRGGNNQPQHF
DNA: TGCAGTGCTAGAGAGGATAGAGGGGGCAACAATCAGCCCCAGCATTTT

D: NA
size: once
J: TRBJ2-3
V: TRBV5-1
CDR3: CASSLAGDVHTDTQYF
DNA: TGCGCCAGCAGCTTGGCCGGGGACGTACACACAGATACGCAGTATTTT

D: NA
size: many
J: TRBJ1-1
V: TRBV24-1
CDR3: CATSDSGTEAFF
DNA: TGTGCCACCAGTGATTCGGGAACTGAAGCTTTCTTT

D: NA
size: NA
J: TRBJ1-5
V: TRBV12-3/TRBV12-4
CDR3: CASSTQGMGNQPQHF
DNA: TGTGCCAGCAGTACTCAGGGTATGGGCAATCAGCCCCAGCATTTT

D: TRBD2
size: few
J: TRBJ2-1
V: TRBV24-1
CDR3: CATSDPTSGRGNEQFF
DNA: TGTGCCACCAGTGACCCAACTAGCGGGAGGGGCAATGAGCAGTTCTTC

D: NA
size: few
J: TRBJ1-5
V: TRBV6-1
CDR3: CANNPGINQPQHF
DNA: TGTGCCAACAATCCGGGGATCAATCAGCCCCAGCATTTT

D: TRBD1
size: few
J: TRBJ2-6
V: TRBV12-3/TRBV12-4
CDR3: CASRDLQGARGANVLTF
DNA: TGTGCCAGCAGGGACCTACAGGGGGCGCGAGGGGCCAACGTCCTGACTTTC